This is a list of T cell receptor beta chains from one sample in a study of PD-L1 blockade in urothelial cancer. Sequenced by immunoSEQ multiplex PCR; TCRdb stores in-frame clones only, minus some. The repertoire has 100,000 to 150,000 clones, roughly 88% of them found once; the top ten carry 2% to 3%. The source material was PBMCs, sampled around atezolizumab (anti-PD-L1) treatment. The receptors originated from a man between 50 and 59 years old with urothelial cancer. Both conserved end residues are part of each CDR3. The order of the fields is V gene, CDR3 length, D gene, J gene, clone size, CDR3 protein, CDR3 DNA. D genes are given only for firm matches. Clone size is given for some rows only: seen once, a few or many times, or a class if the clone is expanded.

>TRBV18|14|NA|TRBJ2-7|NA
CASSPQRANYEQYF
TGTGCCAGCTCACCTCAGCGAGCGAACTACGAGCAGTACTTC
>TRBV28|15|TRBD1|TRBJ1-2|NA
CASRSDGTANYGYTF
TGTGCCAGCAGGAGCGACGGGACAGCTAACTATGGCTACACCTTC
>TRBV7-8|20|TRBD1|TRBJ2-1|NA
CASSLAQIGQGLRYGNEQFF
TGTGCCAGCAGCTTAGCGCAAATAGGACAGGGCCTTCGATATGGCAATGAGCAGTTCTTC
>TRBV5-1|11|NA|TRBJ2-7|NA
CASSQVGEQYF
TGCGCCAGCAGTCAGGTAGGCGAGCAGTACTTC
>TRBV18|13|NA|TRBJ1-5|NA
CASSPAGDQPQHF
TGTGCCAGCTCACCAGCCGGTGATCAGCCCCAGCATTTT
>TRBV10-1|13|TRBD1|TRBJ1-2|few
CARDHRGVVGYTF
TGCGCCAGAGATCACAGGGGAGTTGTTGGCTACACCTTC
>TRBV9|15|TRBD2|TRBJ2-1|NA
CASSVGSSGGREQFF
TGTGCCAGCAGCGTAGGTTCTAGCGGGGGAAGGGAGCAGTTCTTC
>TRBV6-4|15|TRBD2|TRBJ2-2|NA
CASSEQAGGKGELFF
TGTGCCAGCAGTGAACAAGCGGGAGGAAAGGGGGAGCTGTTTTTT
>TRBV28|17|TRBD1|TRBJ1-5|once
CASSLVGQGVKFQPQHF
TGTGCCAGCAGTTTAGTGGGACAGGGGGTAAAGTTTCAGCCCCAGCATTTT
>TRBV19|15|NA|TRBJ2-3|NA
CASSADVGITDTQYF
TGTGCCAGTAGTGCGGACGTCGGGATCACAGATACGCAGTATTTT
>TRBV28|14|TRBD1|TRBJ1-2|NA
CAGGGTAQSYGYTF
TGTGCCGGGGGCGGGACAGCGCAATCCTATGGCTACACCTTC
>TRBV5-3|13|NA|TRBJ1-1|NA
CARSHGGDTEAFF
TGTGCCAGAAGCCACGGGGGGGACACTGAAGCTTTCTTT
>TRBV18|15|TRBD1|TRBJ2-2|once
CASSQQQGEAGELFF
TGTGCCAGCTCACAACAACAGGGGGAAGCTGGGGAGCTGTTTTTT
>TRBV11-2|15|NA|TRBJ1-1|NA
CASSYAYGKNTEAFF
TGTGCCAGCAGCTACGCCTACGGGAAAAACACTGAAGCTTTCTTT
>TRBV7-3|15|NA|TRBJ2-3|NA
CASSFPGASTDTQYF
TGTGCCAGCAGCTTCCCAGGGGCGAGCACAGATACGCAGTATTTT
>TRBV27|16|TRBD1|TRBJ2-7|NA
CASCLRTGTDIYEQYF
TGTGCCAGCTGTTTAAGAACCGGGACAGATATATACGAGCAGTACTTC
>TRBV29-1|15|TRBD2|TRBJ2-7|NA
CSVELAGGPLNEQYF
TGCAGCGTTGAGTTAGCGGGAGGGCCTCTCAACGAGCAGTACTTC
>TRBV5-1|14|TRBD2|TRBJ2-3|NA
CASSAASGRDTQYF
TGCGCCAGCAGCGCAGCTAGCGGGAGAGATACGCAGTATTTT
>TRBV19|12|NA|TRBJ1-1|NA
CASSKFGDEAFF
TGTGCCAGTAGTAAATTCGGGGATGAAGCTTTCTTT
>TRBV6-5|15|NA|TRBJ1-5|NA
CAIRDTRYSNQPQHF
TGTGCCATCAGGGACACCAGATATAGCAATCAGCCCCAGCATTTT
>TRBV27|15|NA|TRBJ1-1|NA
CASSLGFSRGTEAFF
TGTGCCAGCAGTTTAGGGTTCTCCCGGGGGACTGAAGCTTTCTTT
>TRBV7-9|14|NA|TRBJ2-2|NA
CASRGPQNTGELFF
TGTGCCAGCAGGGGCCCCCAGAACACCGGGGAGCTGTTTTTT
>TRBV14|17|TRBD2|TRBJ2-3|NA
CASSQWSGSIGTDTQYF
TGTGCCAGCAGCCAATGGAGCGGGAGTATTGGCACAGATACGCAGTATTTT
>TRBV30|13|TRBD1|TRBJ2-2|NA
CAWGQGVVGELFF
TGTGCCTGGGGACAGGGGGTGGTCGGGGAGCTGTTTTTT
>TRBV28|15|TRBD1|TRBJ1-1|NA
CASSLNRGPVAEAFF
TGTGCCAGCAGCCTAAACAGGGGTCCCGTTGCTGAAGCTTTCTTT
>TRBV5-1|15|NA|TRBJ2-5|few
CASSGQGQGRETQYF
TGCGCCAGCAGTGGTCAGGGGCAAGGAAGGGAGACCCAGTACTTC
>TRBV28|13|NA|TRBJ1-5|NA
CASRQGYNQPQHF
TGTGCCAGCAGACAGGGTTACAATCAGCCCCAGCATTTT
>TRBV9|15|TRBD2|TRBJ2-5|NA
CASSVDGRATETQYF
TGTGCCAGCAGCGTAGACGGGAGGGCCACAGAGACCCAGTACTTC
>TRBV2|13|NA|TRBJ1-3|few
CASIRTPRNTIYF
TGTGCCAGCATCCGAACTCCTCGAAACACCATATATTTT
>TRBV14|13|TRBD1|TRBJ2-7|NA
CASSRDRGREQYF
TGTGCCAGCAGCCGGGACAGAGGGCGCGAGCAGTACTTC
>TRBV4-2|16|NA|TRBJ2-3|NA
CASSQAQRRSTDTQYF
TGTGCCAGCAGCCAAGCCCAGCGACGCAGCACAGATACGCAGTATTTT
>TRBV30|14|NA|TRBJ1-2|NA
CAWSVVRTNYGYTF
TGTGCCTGGAGTGTAGTCAGAACTAACTATGGCTACACCTTC
>TRBV25-1|15|NA|TRBJ2-1|NA
CASSERGWVFNEQFF
TGTGCCAGCAGTGAACGCGGTTGGGTTTTCAATGAGCAGTTCTTC
>TRBV7-9|15|TRBD1|TRBJ1-2|NA
CASSLGGQGATGYTF
TGTGCCAGCAGCTTAGGGGGACAGGGGGCGACGGGCTACACCTTC
>TRBV18|14|NA|TRBJ1-6|NA
CASSPGRGNSPLHF
TGTGCCAGCTCTCCGGGACGGGGGAATTCACCCCTCCACTTT
>TRBV11-2|16|TRBD2|TRBJ2-1|NA
CASSLGLAGGYNEQFF
TGTGCCAGCAGCTTAGGACTAGCGGGAGGGTACAATGAGCAGTTCTTC
>TRBV30|12|NA|TRBJ1-1|once
CASVRGGTEAFF
TGTGCCTCCGTAAGGGGTGGCACTGAAGCTTTCTTT
>TRBV11-3|14|NA|TRBJ2-7|NA
CASSLGLFSYEQYF
TGTGCCAGCAGCTTAGGACTCTTCTCCTACGAGCAGTACTTC
>TRBV7-3|15|TRBD2|TRBJ2-7|NA
CASSERAGGTYEQYF
TGTGCCAGCAGCGAAAGAGCGGGAGGGACTTACGAGCAGTACTTC
>TRBV11-1|12|NA|TRBJ1-2|NA
CASSYNRDGYTF
TGTGCCAGCAGCTATAACAGGGATGGCTACACCTTC
>TRBV5-1|15|NA|TRBJ2-1|NA
CASSLQGIGVNEQFF
TGCGCCAGCAGCTTGCAGGGGATTGGGGTCAATGAGCAGTTCTTC
>TRBV2|14|NA|TRBJ1-4|many
CASSVQASGEKLFF
TGTGCCAGCAGTGTTCAGGCCTCGGGGGAAAAACTGTTTTTT
>TRBV14|16|TRBD1|TRBJ1-4|NA
CASSQALAGQDEKLFF
TGTGCCAGCAGCCAAGCTCTGGCAGGACAGGATGAAAAACTGTTTTTT
>TRBV5-4|16|TRBD1|TRBJ2-7|NA
CASSFPPGQGPYEQYF
TGTGCCAGCAGCTTCCCCCCCGGACAGGGCCCCTACGAGCAGTACTTC
>TRBV4-1|18|TRBD2|TRBJ2-5|NA
CASSQDRVTSGRSETQYF
TGCGCCAGCAGCCAAGATAGGGTGACTAGCGGGAGATCGGAGACCCAGTACTTC
>TRBV19|13|NA|TRBJ1-1|NA
CASRRTVNTEAFF
TGTGCCAGTAGGAGGACAGTGAACACTGAAGCTTTCTTT
>TRBV4-1|19|NA|TRBJ1-1|NA
CASSQVESGWPPLNTEAFF
TGCGCCAGCAGCCAAGTCGAATCGGGGTGGCCCCCTCTGAACACTGAAGCTTTCTTT
>TRBV12-1|16|NA|TRBJ2-7|few
CASSFAYARGGSEQYF
TGTGCCAGCAGCTTTGCTTATGCTAGGGGGGGATCCGAGCAGTACTTC
>TRBV4-2|16|NA|TRBJ1-3|NA
CASSLVRGGSGNTIYF
TGTGCCAGCAGCCTCGTAAGAGGAGGCTCTGGAAACACCATATATTTT
>TRBV29-1|13|NA|TRBJ2-7|NA
CSVARQASYEQYF
TGCAGCGTTGCGCGACAGGCTTCCTACGAGCAGTACTTC
>TRBV6-1|14|NA|TRBJ1-3|NA
CASSEVGALNTIYF
TGTGCCAGCAGTGAAGTGGGGGCGTTAAACACCATATATTTT
>TRBV6-6|12|NA|TRBJ2-7|NA
CASSYSVGVQYF
TGTGCCAGCAGTTACTCGGTCGGGGTTCAGTACTTC
>TRBV7-2|15|NA|TRBJ2-3|once
CASSLGRVGTDTQYF
TGTGCCAGCAGCTTAGGGCGGGTAGGCACAGATACGCAGTATTTT
>TRBV27|16|NA|TRBJ2-7|once
CASSSHQRESSYEQYF
TGTGCCAGCAGTTCCCATCAACGGGAGAGCTCCTACGAGCAGTACTTC
>TRBV5-8|14|TRBD2|TRBJ2-1|NA
CANSWLAGVNEQFF
TGTGCCAACTCGTGGCTAGCGGGAGTTAATGAGCAGTTCTTC
>TRBV11-2|14|NA|TRBJ1-1|NA
CASSFIGGNTEAFF
TGTGCCAGCAGCTTCATCGGGGGGAACACTGAAGCTTTCTTT
>TRBV5-1|15|NA|TRBJ1-2|NA
CASSRAGAYEHGYTF
TGCGCCAGCAGCCGGGCAGGGGCGTATGAGCATGGCTACACCTTC
>TRBV7-3|16|TRBD2|TRBJ2-1|NA
CASSLIGGSSYNEQFF
TGTGCCAGCAGCTTAATTGGCGGGAGCTCCTACAATGAGCAGTTCTTC
>TRBV16|14|NA|TRBJ1-5|few
CASSPGRNNQPQHF
TGTGCCAGCAGCCCAGGGAGGAATAATCAGCCCCAGCATTTT
>TRBV29-1|12|NA|TRBJ2-3|NA
CSVNRDTDTQYF
TGCAGCGTCAACAGGGACACAGATACGCAGTATTTT